Following are 25 T cell receptor beta chains from one sample sequenced in a study of T cell repertoires in cytomegalovirus infection. Antigens for these TCRs are unknown. TCRdb reprocessed the reads via MiXCR and lists one record per CDR3 protein. The sample yields about 83,000 distinct CDR3 sequences, 24% seen once. Sequences were derived from CD8+ T cells from cultured PBMCs, sampled from culture after CMV antigen stimulation. These receptors all stem from a human donor in good health (CMV status not recorded). Some clones in this sample may be carry-over from other donors' samples.

A few counts support this clonotype. The rearrangement uses TRBV28 and TRBJ2-7, with 9 bases lining up with TRBD1. From germline, CDR1 is MDHEN and CDR2 SYDVKM. The length of the CDR3 is 15 residues. V was pared by 5 bases and J by 6 bases, with 11 bases of the junction left unmatched. CDR3 coding DNA: TGTGCCAGCAGTCCGGGACAGGGAGGCGCGGTCGAGCAGTACTTC. Translated, it gives CASSPGQGGAVEQYF.

The chain joins TRBV27 to TRBJ2-7; D gene uncertain. V lost 9 bases and J 6 bases, leaving 24 bases between the germline ends. CDR1 and CDR2 (germline): MNHEY, SMNVEV (reference sequence). CDR3 length: 15 amino acids. CDR3 sequence: CASGVEPWGRSEQYF. CDR3 bases: TGTGCCAGTGGGGTGGAGCCGTGGGGTCGAAGCGAGCAGTACTTC.

This clonotype came up a few times. The chain carries TRBV30 and TRBJ2-1; TRBD1 agrees at 8 bases. With V trimmed by 0 bases and J by 7 bases, 11 bases remained unmatched. The CDR3 length is 16 residues. The germline V gene encodes CDR1 GTSNPN and CDR2 SVGIG (reference sequence). The CDR3 loop reads CAWSVPGQGIGNEQFF. The CDR3 bases are TGTGCCTGGAGTGTACCCGGACAGGGTATAGGGAATGAGCAGTTCTTC.

This clonotype was recorded many times. The genes are TRBV27 and TRBJ2-1; 11 bases align to TRBD2. CDR1 and CDR2 from the germline V gene are MNHEY and SMNVEV (reference sequence). The CDR3 totals 15 residues. Trimming took 5 bases from V and 6 from J; bases not matched to a gene: 6. The CDR3 bases are TGTGCCAGCAGTCTACGACTAGCGGGATCCAATGAGCAGTTCTTC. It translates to CASSLRLAGSNEQFF.

This clonotype was detected many times. J is TRBJ1-5 and V is TRBV10-2; D gene unclear. Per the germline V gene, CDR1 is WSHSY and CDR2 is SAAADI. Trimming removed 4 bases at V and 7 bases at J, with 8 bases between. This CDR3 is 12 amino acids long. The CDR3 DNA is TGCGCCAGCAGTGGGGTAGGGCAGCCCCAGCATTTT. Translated, it gives CASSGVGQPQHF.

The V gene is TRBV7-9, the J gene TRBJ2-1; D remains ambiguous. V lost 2 bases, J lost 0 bases, and 11 bases lay in between. The CDR3 sequence is 16 residues long. Germline CDR1 reads SEHNR; CDR2 reads FQNEAQ (reference sequence). CDR3 sequence (DNA): TGTGCCAGCAGCTTAAGGCGGCAAATCTCCTACAATGAGCAGTTCTTC. This encodes CASSLRRQISYNEQFF.

This chain uses TRBV20-1 with TRBJ2-7, with D tentatively TRBD1 (5 bases). The CDR3 totals 14 residues. The germline gives CDR1 DFQATT, CDR2 SNEGSKA (reference sequence). Trimming took off 3 bases at V and 1 base at J, with 13 bases between the two ends. The CDR3: CSASEQGFSYEQYF. The CDR3 bases are TGCAGTGCTAGTGAGCAGGGATTTTCCTACGAGCAGTACTTC.

Note on this clonotype: A much larger clone differs from this one at a single base, so this may be a read error. The V and J genes are TRBV7-2 and TRBJ2-2; possible D gene TRBD1, 6 bases. Germline CDR1 and CDR2: SGHTA and FQGNSA. This CDR3 region has 15 residues. CDR3 in amino acids: CASSPPGVGTGVLFF. The CDR3 coding sequence is TGTGCCAGCAGCCCCCCAGGGGTGGGCACCGGGGTGCTGTTTTTT.

V is TRBV9 and J is TRBJ1-1; D call uncertain. V was trimmed by 1 base and J by 1 base, leaving 5 bases between them. CDR3 length: 13 residues. Germline CDR1 and CDR2: SGDLS and YYNGEE. Written as DNA, the CDR3 is TGTGCCAGCAGCGTAAACCCGAACACTGAAGCTTTCTTT. It encodes CASSVNPNTEAFF.

The chain recombines TRBV5-1 with TRBJ2-1; 14 bases map to TRBD2. V trimming: 3 bases; J trimming: 2 bases; junction bases outside the gene matches: 1. The CDR3 has 16 amino acids. CDR1 and CDR2 (germline): SGHRS, YFSETQ. The CDR3 DNA sequence: TGCGCCAGCAGCTGGGGACTAGCGGGAGCCTACAATGAGCAGTTCTTC. Translated: CASSWGLAGAYNEQFF.

This clonotype appeared a few times. V and J are TRBV5-1 and TRBJ2-2; 10 positions agree with TRBD1. CDR3 size: 15 residues. Germline V gives CDR1 SGHRS, CDR2 YFSETQ. The junction had 4 bases not matched to a gene; V was cut back by 5 bases and J by 3 bases. The CDR3 DNA is TGCGCCAGCAGGTCCGGGACAGGGGACACCGGGGAGCTGTTTTTT. Translating it yields CASRSGTGDTGELFF.

The chain uses TRBV27 and TRBJ2-7; 15 nucleotides agree with TRBD2. The CDR3 extends over 16 amino acids. V lost 5 bases and J lost 2; bases outside the gene matches: 4. The V gene's germline CDR1 is MNHEY and CDR2 SMNVEV (reference sequence). CDR3 coding DNA: TGTGCCAGCAGTCGAGGGACTAGCGGGGGGCCCTACGAGCAGTACTTC. It specifies CASSRGTSGGPYEQYF.

This clonotype has a handful of counts. The chain combines TRBV28 with TRBJ1-1; D call uncertain. Looked up from germline, CDR1 is MDHEN and CDR2 is SYDVKM. Trimming took off 3 bases at V and 2 bases at J, with 7 bases between the two ends. The CDR3 length is 13 residues. CDR3 amino acids: CASSFSINTEAFF. In DNA form, the CDR3 reads TGTGCCAGCAGTTTTAGTATAAACACTGAAGCTTTCTTT.

The J gene is TRBJ2-5, the V gene TRBV9; 12 positions match TRBD2. Unmatched junction bases numbered 4, after V lost 0 bases and J lost 10 bases. CDR3 length: 14 amino acids. CDR1 and CDR2 from the germline V gene are SGDLS and YYNGEE. The CDR3 reads CASSVELAGGDQYF. In DNA form, the CDR3 reads TGTGCCAGCAGCGTAGAACTAGCGGGAGGAGACCAGTACTTC.

This chain links TRBV5-6 with TRBJ1-1; no definite D call. From germline, CDR1 is SGHDT and CDR2 YYEEEE. The CDR3 is 14 amino acids. V gave up 1 base and J gave up 5 bases, with 12 bases separating them. CDR3 region: CASSLWVSSTEAFF. The CDR3 DNA sequence: TGTGCCAGCAGCTTGTGGGTTTCGAGTACTGAAGCTTTCTTT. The full variable domain, in which reference TRBV5-6 and TRBJ1-1 provide the parts outside the CDR3, is DAGVTQSPTHLIKTRGQQVTLRCSPKSGHDTVSWYQQALGQGPQFIFQYYEEEERQRGNFPDRFSGHQFPNYSSELNVNALLLGDSALYLCASSLWVSSTEAFFGQGTRLTVV.

V and J are TRBV11-2 and TRBJ2-5, with 14 bases aligning to TRBD2. The J segment lost 1 base and the V segment lost 5 bases, leaving 9 bases of the junction unmatched. The CDR3 is 18 residues long. Germline values: CDR1 SGHAT, CDR2 FQNNGV. The chain's CDR3 is CASSLGTSGGPVQETQYF. DNA of the CDR3: TGTGCCAGCAGCCTTGGGACTAGCGGGGGCCCTGTCCAAGAGACCCAGTACTTC.

The chain joins TRBV7-2 to TRBJ2-7; no clear D. This CDR3 is 12 amino acids long. V lost 4 bases to trimming and J lost 4 bases, with 8 bases between them. Germline CDR1 SGHTA, CDR2 FQGNSA. CDR3 DNA: TGTGCCAGCAGCTGGGCAGGTTACGAGCAGTACTTC. Amino acids: CASSWAGYEQYF.

This chain's CDR3 is CASSLVSGGDTDTQYF. For the CDR3, the DNA is TGTGCCAGCAGCTTAGTCTCAGGGGGGGACACAGATACGCAGTATTTT. This chain joins TRBV7-9 and TRBJ2-3; the D call may be TRBD1 or TRBD2 (7 bases each). The V gene lost 1 base and the J gene lost 2 bases, with 13 bases spanning the gap. The CDR3 is made up of 16 amino acids. CDR1 and CDR2 (germline): SEHNR, FQNEAQ (reference sequence).

This clonotype has just a few counts. CDR3 DNA: TGTGCCAGCAGGGCCGGGACAGGGTTCACCGGGGAGCTGTTTTTT. This translates into CASRAGTGFTGELFF. This chain links TRBV12-3 or TRBV12-4 with TRBJ2-2; TRBD1 matches at 9 bases. Losses at the gene ends were 6 bases for V and 4 bases for J; bases not matched to a gene: 6. The length of the CDR3 is 15 residues.

The chain joins TRBV12-3 or TRBV12-4 to TRBJ2-3; 14 nucleotides align to TRBD2. The CDR3 runs to 17 residues. With V trimmed by 8 bases and J by 0 bases, 7 bases remained unmatched. CDR3: CASLGLAGGYSTDTQYF. For the CDR3, the DNA is TGTGCCAGCCTCGGACTAGCGGGAGGCTATAGCACAGATACGCAGTATTTT.

CDR3 region: CASSQGLFSGSDEQYF. In DNA, the CDR3 is TGCGCCAGCAGCCAAGGCCTTTTTAGCGGGAGCGACGAGCAGTACTTC. This chain connects TRBV4-3 to TRBJ2-7, with 9 positions matching TRBD2. CDR1 and CDR2 (germline): LGHNA, YSLEER. The V and J ends lost 1 base and 5 bases, in that order; junction bases with no gene match: 9. CDR3 size: 16 residues.

The rearrangement joins TRBV23-1 to TRBJ1-5; a weak D match, TRBD1 (6 bases). TRBV23-1 is classed as an ORF, of uncertain function. The CDR3 consists of 13 residues. Trimming removed 6 bases from V and 6 bases from J, with 12 bases in between. For the CDR3, the DNA is TGCGCCAGCAGGAGGGCAGGGGCTCAGCCCCAGCATTTT. Its translation is CASRRAGAQPQHF.

The chain has TRBV2 and TRBJ2-5; 9 positions agree with TRBD2. Germline V gene sequence: CDR1 SNHLY, CDR2 FYNNEI. J gave up 1 base and V 5 bases, and 5 bases lay outside the gene matches. This CDR3 has 15 residues. In DNA, the CDR3 is TGTGCCAGCAGTACAGGCGGGGGGGCCCAAGAGACCCAGTACTTC. Translating gives CASSTGGGAQETQYF.

This clonotype appeared a few times. CDR3 DNA: TGCGCCAGCAGCCAACACGGGACTATCTTCACAGATACGCAGTATTTT. Residues: CASSQHGTIFTDTQYF. The V call is TRBV4-1, the J call TRBJ2-3; 7 bases map to TRBD2. From germline, CDR1 is MGHRA and CDR2 YSYEKL. V was pared by 2 bases and J by 2 bases, with 7 bases of the junction left unmatched. CDR3 length: 16 amino acids.

The rearrangement uses TRBV7-8 and TRBJ2-5; D might be TRBD2 (7 bases). Per germline, CDR1 SGHVS and CDR2 FQNEAQ. V lost 1 base, J lost 5 bases, and 14 bases lay in between. The CDR3 loop spans 15 amino acids. In nucleotides, the CDR3 is TGTGCCAGCAGCTTAGACGCGGGGGCCTGGGAGACCCAGTACTTC. Protein product: CASSLDAGAWETQYF. The variable domain in full, with the rest retrieved from reference TRBV7-8 and TRBJ2-5, is GAGVSQSPRYKVAKRGQDVALRCDPISGHVSLFWYQQALGQGPEFLTYFQNEAQLDKSGLPSDRFFAERPEGSVSTLKIQRTQQEDSAVYLCASSLDAGAWETQYFGPGTRLLVL.